The clone carrying this T cell receptor beta chain was detected a few times. What it binds is unknown. Barcoded TCR alpha and TCR beta cDNA libraries with UMIs came from 5'RACE using constant-segment primers. TCRdb analysed the 5' RACE reads with MiXCR anew, one entry per CDR3 protein. Of a few hundred thousand distinct CDR3 sequences in the sample, under 25% were seen once. The CDR3 is made up of 13 amino acids. Trimming left V 3 bases short and J 3 bases short, with 8 bases between. The record originates from a study of T-cell memory formation after mild COVID-19. Regarding the study as a whole: Certain responding clones were present in pre-infection memory, suggesting participation of cross-reactive memory. CD4/CD8 balance characterized clones contracting day 15 to 85, and CD4+ skew characterized later expanders. The CD4+ clones that contracted clustered mainly within CM and EM, and the CD8+ clones concentrated in EMRA.

The origin of this receptor is an adult woman who had mild COVID-19 (a few samples of this study predate the infection). Cell type and time point are not known. Sequencing used PBMCs or a T cell subset sorted from them (not recorded which). The rearrangement links TRBV12-3 or TRBV12-4 to TRBJ1-1, with no clear D. The CDR3 loop reads CASSFLVDTEAFF. The CDR3 nucleotides read TGTGCCAGCAGTTTCTTAGTTGACACTGAAGCTTTCTTT.